This TCR beta chain was found in a study of blood T cell repertoires in COVID-19. In the original workflow: Nucleated cell counts were estimated from reference gene primer amplification. Measured with immunoSEQ multiplex PCR; TCRdb has only the in-frame clones, and not every one. V, J and clone size derive from that table, while D and trimming were established from the DNA sequence. Here the sample spans some 180,000 clones, more than 70% being singletons. The sample comprised peripheral blood. The TCR sequence derives from a man in his forties or fifties with COVID-19, enrolled during active disease.

CDR3 coding DNA: TGTGCCAGCTGCGGGGAGATCGGTCGTGAAGCTTTCTTT. Translating it yields CASCGEIGREAFF. The chain couples TRBV2 to TRBJ1-1; D is undetermined. With 8 bases removed from V and 7 bases from J, the gap between germline ends came to 17 bases. The V gene's germline CDR1 is SNHLY and CDR2 FYNNEI. The CDR3 length is 13 residues.